This T cell receptor beta chain originates from a study of memory CD4+ T cells and cytomegalovirus serostatus. Study results and caveats: CD4+ memory repertoires contained about 40% of the 164 reported CMV TCRbeta sequences.

The sort gate was single viable CD3+CD4+CD8-CD45RO+ cells for memory CD4+ T cells. Trimming cost V 2 bases and J 7 bases; bases outside gene matches: 9. The CDR3 runs 16 residues. Germline V gene lookup returns CDR1 MNHEY and CDR2 SVGAGI. In regard to this clone: Its antigen remains unknown.

Produced via immunoSEQ multiplex PCR; TCRdb's table is partial and in-frame only. The sample holds about 46,000 clones, under 85% seen once. The chain has TRBV6-5 and TRBJ2-1, with TRBD1 identical over 9 bases. The TCR was taken from an adult in good health and CMV-seronegative. The specimen was memory CD4+ T cells from blood. In nucleotides, the CDR3 is TGTGCCAGCAGTTACGTGGGACAGGGCCTCGGAAATGAGCAGTTCTTC. This codes for CASSYVGQGLGNEQFF.